A single sample gave rise to the 27 T cell receptor beta chains below, sequenced in a study of control samples from healthy donors and cancer patients. Data came from immunoSEQ multiplex PCR; TCRdb stores just in-frame clones and leaves some out. The sample carries approximately 71,000 clones, about 90% recorded once. Input material: PBMCs. The receptors come from a man in his sixties with lung cancer.

The genes are TRBV7-2 and TRBJ2-2, with unresolved D. The CDR3 runs to 14 residues. Germline CDR1 reads SGHTA; CDR2 reads FQGNSA. The germline V and J ends were trimmed by 1 base and 3 bases, with 6 bases remaining between them. For the CDR3, the DNA is TGTGCCAGCAGCTTAGTATGGGACACCGGGGAGCTGTTTTTT. It is translated as CASSLVWDTGELFF. The variable domain in full, completed from reference TRBV7-2 and TRBJ2-2, reads GAGVSQSPSNKVTEKGKDVELRCDPISGHTALYWYRQSLGQGLEFLIYFQGNSAPDKSGLPSDRFSAERTGGSVSTLTIQRTQQEDSAVYLCASSLVWDTGELFFGEGSRLTVL.

A remark on this clone: The sample has other DNA sequences that encode this CDR3 too. The rearrangement uses TRBV29-1 and TRBJ2-7; tentative D call: TRBD1 (6 bases). This CDR3 spans 14 amino acids. Germline V CDR1 and CDR2: SQVTM, ANQGSEA. V dropped 5 bases and J dropped 0 bases, with 14 bases sitting between them. CDR3 residues: CSVLGGGSSYEQYF. Here the CDR3 DNA reads TGCAGCGTTTTAGGGGGTGGGTCCTCCTACGAGCAGTACTTC.

The genes are TRBV4-1 and TRBJ2-2; 7 bases fit TRBD1. The CDR3 covers 16 residues. Unmatched junction bases numbered 10, after V lost 5 bases and J lost 4 bases. The germline V gene encodes CDR1 MGHRA and CDR2 YSYEKL. The CDR3 coding sequence is TGCGCCAGCAGCTTCCCCGACAGGGTGAGCACCGGGGAGCTGTTTTTT. Translating gives CASSFPDRVSTGELFF.

The gene calls are TRBV29-1 and TRBJ1-1, with D hard to call. Germline V gives CDR1 SQVTM, CDR2 ANQGSEA. The CDR3 extends over 12 amino acids. V lost 3 bases to trimming and J lost 7 bases, with 12 bases between them. The CDR3 nucleotides read TGCAGCGTTGATAAAGGGTTAGATGAAGCTTTCTTT. Protein sequence: CSVDKGLDEAFF. The full variable domain, completed using reference TRBV29-1 and TRBJ1-1, is SAVISQKPSRDICQRGTSLTIQCQVDSQVTMMFWYRQQPGQSLTLIATANQGSEATYESGFVIDKFPISRPNLTFSTLTVSNMSPEDSSIYLCSVDKGLDEAFFGQGTRLTVV.

This sequence joins TRBV5-1 and TRBJ1-1; unclear D gene. The germline V and J ends were trimmed by 4 bases and 0 bases, with 7 bases remaining between them. This CDR3 contains 13 residues. The V gene's germline CDR1 is SGHRS and CDR2 YFSETQ. The CDR3 DNA is TGCGCCAGCAGCGGGATCTTGAACACTGAAGCTTTCTTT. This gives the protein CASSGILNTEAFF.

The chain combines TRBV6-6 with TRBJ2-3; possible D gene TRBD2, 7 bases. Germline V CDR1 and CDR2: MNHNY, SVGAGI (reference sequence). V shed 7 bases and J shed 2 bases, with 13 bases lying between them. CDR3 length: 14 residues. The CDR3 sequence: CASNAGGPTDTQYF. CDR3 in DNA: TGTGCCAGCAACGCCGGGGGGCCCACAGATACGCAGTATTTT.

J is TRBJ2-5 and V is TRBV7-3, with D unresolved. The CDR3 runs to 13 residues. Germline assignment: CDR1 SGHTA and CDR2 FQGTGA. Deletions cut 0 bases from V and 1 base from J, with 3 bases between. CDR3 region: CASSLTTQETQYF. In DNA form, the CDR3 reads TGTGCCAGCAGCTTAACCACCCAAGAGACCCAGTACTTC.

The chain links TRBV3-1 (or the pseudogene TRBV3-2) to TRBJ2-3; D unresolved. V was shortened by 5 bases and J by 0 bases, with 15 bases between the two germline ends. The CDR3 covers 16 residues. Germline V gives CDR1 LGHDT, CDR2 YNNKEL (reference sequence). The CDR3: CASSFRWTSSTDTQYF. The DNA for the CDR3 is TGTGCCAGCAGCTTTCGTTGGACGTCTAGCACAGATACGCAGTATTTT.

The chain recombines TRBV19 with TRBJ2-5, with 9 bases identical to TRBD1. The CDR3 is 19 residues long. CDR1 is LNHDA and CDR2 is SQIVND in the germline V gene (reference sequence). The V segment lost 0 bases and the J segment 5 bases; nucleotides outside the gene matches: 16. The CDR3 loop reads CASSIDPPGAGGTGETQYF. In DNA form, the CDR3 reads TGTGCCAGTAGTATAGACCCACCAGGGGCCGGGGGGACAGGGGAGACCCAGTACTTC.

This chain connects TRBV10-2 to TRBJ2-5, with TRBD2 matching over 7 bases. The V gene's germline CDR1 is WSHSY and CDR2 SAAADI. CDR3 length: 15 residues. The J segment lost 1 base and the V segment lost 7 bases, leaving 9 bases of the junction unmatched. CDR3 amino acids: CASTRVSGAQETQYF. The CDR3 nucleotides are TGCGCCAGCACGAGAGTCAGCGGGGCCCAAGAGACCCAGTACTTC.

The chain is built from TRBV6-1 and TRBJ2-1; TRBD1 might be the D (5 bases). Germline V CDR1 and CDR2: MNHNS, SASEGT. V was cut by 1 base and J by 3 bases, with 7 bases left in between. This CDR3 has 14 residues. The CDR3 region has the DNA TGTGCCAGCAGTGAAGACAGGAGCTACAATGAGCAGTTCTTC. Translated: CASSEDRSYNEQFF.

The chain carries TRBV7-7 and TRBJ1-1; D call uncertain. The germline V gene has CDR1 SSHAT and CDR2 FNYEAQ (reference sequence). With 5 bases removed from V and 0 bases from J, the gap between germline ends came to 7 bases. This CDR3 contains 13 residues. This CDR3 is CASSRALNTEAFF. CDR3 sequence (DNA): TGTGCCAGCAGCCGTGCGTTGAACACTGAAGCTTTCTTT.

The chain carries TRBV15 and TRBJ2-2; D may be TRBD2 (7 bases). V lost 0 bases to trimming and J lost 4 bases, with 15 bases between them. CDR3 size: 17 residues. Looked up from germline, CDR1 is LNHNV and CDR2 is YYDKDF (reference sequence). CDR3 nucleotides: TGTGCCACCAGCAGAGATAAACAGGCGGGGGCCACCGGGGAGCTGTTTTTT. Its translation: CATSRDKQAGATGELFF.

CDR3 bases: TGTGCCAGCCTTGAGCCGGGGGCCTACTCCTACGAGCAGTACGTC. Protein product: CASLEPGAYSYEQYV. This chain uses TRBV6-5 with TRBJ2-7; D could derive from TRBD1 or TRBD2 (6 bases each). V lost 8 bases, J lost 0 bases, and 17 bases lay in between. CDR1 MNHEY and CDR2 SVGAGI come from the germline V gene. The CDR3 runs to 15 residues.

The V and J genes are TRBV24-1 and TRBJ2-6; no reliable D call. This CDR3 has 15 amino acids. V was shortened by 0 bases and J by 0 bases, with 2 bases between the two germline ends. Germline lookup yields CDR1 KGHDR and CDR2 SFDVKD. The CDR3 here is CATSDLNSGANVLTF. CDR3 nucleotides: TGTGCCACCAGTGATTTGAACTCTGGGGCCAACGTCCTGACTTTC.

This rearrangement joins TRBV3-1 (or the pseudogene TRBV3-2) to TRBJ2-3; 7 positions agree with TRBD2. The junction had 3 bases not matched to a gene; V was cut back by 0 bases and J by 0 bases. The CDR3 is 16 residues long. The V gene's germline CDR1 is LGHDT and CDR2 YNNKEL (reference sequence). The CDR3 DNA reads TGTGCCAGCAGCCAAGATTTGGGGGGGAGCACAGATACGCAGTATTTT. Protein product: CASSQDLGGSTDTQYF.

J is TRBJ2-1 and V is TRBV24-1; 7 bases match TRBD1. Trimming took 2 bases from V and 0 from J; bases not matched to a gene: 3. Germline V gene sequence: CDR1 KGHDR, CDR2 SFDVKD. The CDR3 loop spans 16 amino acids. The CDR3 here is CATSDSTGSSYNEQFF. The DNA of the CDR3 is TGTGCCACCAGTGATTCGACAGGGAGCTCCTACAATGAGCAGTTCTTC.

J is TRBJ1-4 and V is TRBV7-9; D call uncertain. This CDR3 comprises 12 residues. V lost 1 base, J lost 8 bases, and 5 bases lay in between. The germline V gene encodes CDR1 SEHNR and CDR2 FQNEAQ (reference sequence). CDR3 residues: CASSLGWEKLFF. In DNA form, the CDR3 reads TGTGCCAGCAGCTTAGGATGGGAAAAACTGTTTTTT.

This chain uses TRBV12-5 with TRBJ1-1, with 7 bases that match TRBD1. Trimming at V came to 3 bases and at J to 6 bases, leaving 4 bases not matched to a gene. Germline V lookup: CDR1 LGHNT, CDR2 FRNRAP. The CDR3 extends over 13 amino acids. CDR3 nucleotide sequence: TGTGCTAGTGGTTTACAGGGGAGTGCTGAAGCTTTCTTT. It yields the protein CASGLQGSAEAFF.

As concerns this clone: Distinct nucleotide sequences in the sample also encode this CDR3. The chain carries TRBV7-9 and TRBJ1-1; the D gene is possibly TRBD1 (5 bases). The CDR3 has 14 residues. Germline V gives CDR1 SEHNR, CDR2 FQNEAQ (reference sequence). Trimming stripped 1 base from V and 1 base from J, with 7 bases between. CDR3 in amino acids: CASSLGQGNTEAFF. CDR3 nucleotide sequence: TGTGCCAGCAGCTTAGGGCAGGGGAACACTGAAGCTTTCTTT. Together with reference TRBV7-9 and TRBJ1-1, the CDR3 gives the full variable domain: DTGVSQNPRHKITKRGQNVTFRCDPISEHNRLYWYRQTLGQGPEFLTYFQNEAQLEKSRLLSDRFSAERPKGSFSTLEIQRTEQGDSAMYLCASSLGQGNTEAFFGQGTRLTVV.

This chain uses TRBV5-8 with TRBJ1-6; D gene unclear. The CDR3 contains 13 residues. V gave up 4 bases and J gave up 6 bases, with 8 bases separating them. The germline V gene has CDR1 SGHTS and CDR2 YDEGEE. The CDR3 DNA sequence: TGTGCCAGCAGCCTTCAATTTAATTCACCCCTCCACTTT. Its protein is CASSLQFNSPLHF.

The chain is built from TRBV11-2 and TRBJ2-4; 9 positions agree with TRBD1. The CDR3 totals 16 residues. Trimming removed 0 bases from V and 1 base from J; junction bases left unmatched: 1. From germline, CDR1 is SGHAT and CDR2 FQNNGV. CDR3 residues: CASSLDDRGAKNIQYF. The CDR3 DNA follows: TGTGCCAGCAGCTTAGATGACAGGGGGGCCAAAAACATTCAGTACTTC.

The rearrangement joins TRBV20-1 to TRBJ2-1; tentatively, D is TRBD1 (6 bases). This CDR3 region has 11 residues. CDR1 and CDR2 (germline): DFQATT, SNEGSKA (reference sequence). The V gene lost 6 bases and the J gene lost 13 bases, with 16 bases spanning the gap. As DNA, the CDR3 is TGCAGTGCCATACAGGGCATTGACCAGTTCTTC. It yields the protein CSAIQGIDQFF.

The V gene is TRBV3-1 (or the pseudogene TRBV3-2), the J gene TRBJ1-2; D ambiguous. CDR1 and CDR2 (germline): LGHDT, YNNKEL (reference sequence). V was cut by 2 bases and J by 2 bases, with 18 bases left in between. This CDR3 is built from 17 residues. The CDR3 sequence: CASSQSRSHKANYGYTF. Written as DNA, the CDR3 is TGTGCCAGCAGCCAATCGAGGTCGCACAAGGCAAACTATGGCTACACCTTC.

This clone came up a few times. The chain combines TRBV2 with TRBJ1-3; D gene ambiguous. The ends were cut back, 1 base at V and 0 bases at J, with 10 bases in the middle. Germline loops: CDR1 SNHLY, CDR2 FYNNEI. The CDR3 spans 16 residues. DNA for the CDR3: TGTGCCAGCAGTGAAGTGATCAGATTCTCTGGAAACACCATATATTTT. Protein sequence: CASSEVIRFSGNTIYF.

The V gene is TRBV3-1 (or the pseudogene TRBV3-2), the J gene TRBJ2-5; D is possibly TRBD1 (5 bases). CDR3 length equals 15 residues. Trimming shortened V by 0 bases and J by 2 bases, and 10 bases separated the two germline ends. The germline CDR1 and CDR2 sequences are LGHDT and YNNKEL (reference sequence). The CDR3 DNA is TGTGCCAGCAGCCAAGAACGGACACGGCAAGAGACCCAGTACTTC. This codes for CASSQERTRQETQYF.

This chain connects TRBV4-1 to TRBJ2-1; TRBD2 is a possible D gene (5 bases). With 0 bases removed from V and 6 bases from J, the gap between germline ends came to 9 bases. Germline CDR1 and CDR2: MGHRA and YSYEKL. CDR3 length equals 14 residues. This chain's CDR3 is CASSQDTGSNEQFF. The CDR3, as DNA: TGCGCCAGCAGCCAAGATACGGGGAGCAATGAGCAGTTCTTC.